This section outlines one TCR beta chain sequence together with its context. Its antigen is undetermined. The CDR3 covers 15 residues. With 0 bases clipped from V and 2 bases from J, the junction kept 2 bases outside the gene matches. Looked up from germline, CDR1 is SGHNT and CDR2 is YENEEA. This sample stems from a study of T cell responses to AZD1222 COVID-19 vaccine. Findings and limits, study-wide: Among the donors, most were white British and more were female, and clonal diversity was possibly underestimated. Without day 14 samples, only post-peak T cell repertoires were studied.

The table came from immunoSEQ multiplex PCR; TCRdb's copy has only in-frame clones and leaves some out. Of tens of thousands of clones in the sample, 65% to 85% are singletons; the top ten hold 18%. Pooling covered second doses at about 4 or about 12 weeks. This specimen was peripheral blood, taken 28 days after the second AZD1222 dose. V usage is TRBV11-3 and J usage is TRBJ2-3, with 7 bases fitting TRBD2. The TCR was taken from an adult who received the AZD1222 COVID-19 vaccine. Written as DNA, the CDR3 is TGTGCCAGCAGCTTAGAGGGGGGGAACACAGATACGCAGTATTTT. Translated, it gives CASSLEGGNTDTQYF.